The rows below give T cell receptor beta chains drawn from one sample of a study of human T cells and chemical hapten exposure. TCRdb re-called the RACE reads with MiXCR, one entry per CDR3 protein. Altogether tens of thousands of distinct CDR3 sequences are present, about 9.6% being singletons, with the ten largest covering 13%. The material was whole blood, obtained in connection with sensitization to the hapten diphenylcyclopropenone (DPC). The receptors were gathered from a woman aged 40 to 49 with alopecia areata. Some clones in this sample may be carry-over from other donors' samples. Each CDR3 is given with its conserved first and last residue. The D gene is left open where the match is weak. Not all rows give a size; the values are once, few, many and, for expanded clones, a class.

CDR3 protein,CDR3 DNA,J gene,V gene,D gene,clone size
CASKASPNYGYTF,TGTGCCAGCAAGGCGTCCCCTAACTATGGCTACACCTTC,TRBJ1-2,TRBV9,NA,NA
CASSQDLGTGGLFSHF,TGCGCCAGCAGCCAAGATTTAGGGACAGGGGGCTTATTCTCCCACTTC,TRBJ2-1,TRBV4-3,TRBD1,NA
CSARSASALDSGNTIYF,TGCAGTGCTAGATCGGCCAGCGCCCTTGACTCTGGAAACACCATATATTTT,TRBJ1-3,TRBV20-1,NA,many
CASSDESGGAYNEQFF,TGTGCCAGCAGTGACGAGAGCGGGGGGGCCTACAATGAGCAGTTCTTC,TRBJ2-1,TRBV6-4,TRBD2,NA
CASSEIIEEETQYF,TGTGCCAGCAGTGAAATAATAGAGGAAGAGACCCAGTACTTC,TRBJ2-5,TRBV2,NA,few
CASSLGVDKQFF,TGCGCCAGCAGCTTGGGTGTGGACAAGCAGTTCTTC,TRBJ2-1,TRBV5-1,NA,NA
CASSYRGRSTEAFF,TGTGCCAGCAGTTACAGGGGCAGGAGCACTGAAGCTTTCTTT,TRBJ1-1,TRBV6-5,NA,NA
CASSVVGDPYNEQFF,TGTGCCAGCAGCGTAGTGGGGGACCCGTACAATGAGCAGTTCTTC,TRBJ2-1,TRBV9,NA,few
CASSQDARYPGREEQYF,TGCGCCAGCAGCCAAGACGCTAGATACCCCGGCCGAGAGGAGCAGTACTTC,TRBJ2-7,TRBV4-3,NA,many
CASSADRRENIQYF,TGTGCCAGCAGCGCAGACAGGAGGGAAAACATTCAGTACTTC,TRBJ2-4,TRBV7-2,NA,many
CASSGRRGSRGANVLTF,TGTGCCAGCAGCGGAAGACGGGGATCTAGGGGGGCCAACGTCCTGACTTTC,TRBJ2-6,TRBV7-8,NA,NA
CASHSRRGNDSETQYF,TGTGCCAGCCACTCAAGGCGGGGGAACGATTCGGAGACCCAGTACTTC,TRBJ2-5,TRBV7-8,TRBD2,few
CASSSSGHTDTQYF,TGTGCCAGCAGTAGCAGCGGGCACACAGATACGCAGTATTTT,TRBJ2-3,TRBV3-1,NA,few
CASSRIGGADTQYF,TGCGCCAGCAGCCGAATTGGGGGCGCAGATACGCAGTATTTT,TRBJ2-3,TRBV4-1,NA,many
CASLAGGTDTQYF,TGTGCCAGCTTGGCGGGGGGCACAGATACGCAGTATTTT,TRBJ2-3,TRBV6-6,TRBD2,many
CASSSTPLGGGGSPLHF,TGTGCCAGCAGCTCAACCCCCTTGGGGGGTGGCGGTTCACCCCTCCACTTT,TRBJ1-6,TRBV5-5,NA,few
CASGPPRGTNEKLFF,TGCGCCAGCGGACCCCCCCGGGGGACTAATGAAAAACTGTTTTTT,TRBJ1-4,TRBV4-1,NA,many
CASSTTGNTEAFF,TGTGCCAGCAGCACGACGGGGAACACTGAAGCTTTCTTT,TRBJ1-1,TRBV12-3/TRBV12-4,NA,large
CASSQGFLAGALPTGELFF,TGCGCCAGCAGCCAAGGATTTCTAGCGGGGGCCCTCCCCACCGGGGAGCTGTTTTTT,TRBJ2-2,TRBV4-1,TRBD2,many
CASSKRGQTYGYTF,TGTGCCAGCAGCAAACGGGGTCAGACCTATGGCTACACCTTC,TRBJ1-2,TRBV21-1,NA,many
CASGQIAGETQYF,TGTGCCAGCGGTCAAATTGCAGGAGAGACCCAGTACTTC,TRBJ2-5,TRBV28,NA,NA
CASSLNPLRGTDTQYF,TGTGCCAGCAGCTTAAACCCCCTGCGGGGCACAGATACGCAGTATTTT,TRBJ2-3,TRBV11-2,NA,many
CASSAVTGTGSNYGYTF,TGTGCCAGCAGCGCAGTAACCGGGACAGGGTCGAATTATGGCTACACCTTC,TRBJ1-2,TRBV9,TRBD1,many
CARTAGTYTEAFF,TGTGCCAGAACAGCCGGGACCTACACTGAAGCTTTCTTT,TRBJ1-1,TRBV2,NA,many
CASSSGTASNYGYTF,TGTGCCAGCAGTTCTGGGACAGCTTCTAACTATGGCTACACCTTC,TRBJ1-2,TRBV28,TRBD1,NA
CSVERARGGLGNEQFF,TGCAGCGTTGAACGGGCGCGGGGGGGCCTTGGCAATGAGCAGTTCTTC,TRBJ2-1,TRBV29-1,TRBD2,many
CATITGRPNTEAFF,TGTGCCACCATCACAGGCCGACCGAACACTGAAGCTTTCTTT,TRBJ1-1,TRBV12-3/TRBV12-4,NA,many
CASSTRQGSYGYTF,TGTGCCAGCAGTACGAGACAGGGGTCCTATGGCTACACCTTC,TRBJ1-2,TRBV7-2,TRBD1,few
CSARRTGLGQPQHF,TGCAGTGCTAGACGGACAGGGCTGGGGCAGCCCCAGCATTTT,TRBJ1-5,TRBV20-1,TRBD1,many
CASSPRTSGGPYEQYF,TGTGCCAGCAGCCCCCGGACTAGCGGGGGACCCTACGAGCAGTACTTC,TRBJ2-7,TRBV7-8,TRBD2,few